This is a list of T cell receptor beta chains from one sample in a study of blood T cell repertoires in COVID-19. Assay used: immunoSEQ multiplex PCR; TCRdb lists only in-frame clones, some missing. This sample has 95,000 to 150,000 clones; about four fifths occur once, and the top ten carry roughly 4.3%. Input material: peripheral blood. The source of these receptors is a woman of 80 years or more with acute or convalescent COVID-19. CDR3s include the opening cysteine and the closing phenylalanine or tryptophan. Some rows mark clone size as missing; the rest say once, few, many or name a class of expanded clone.

j_gene	v_gene	abundance	CDR3aa
TRBJ2-3	TRBV6-6	NA	CASSWTRTTDTQYF
TRBJ1-2	TRBV6-1	NA	CASSDSAYGYTF
TRBJ1-6	TRBV7-2	NA	CASSYRGVDSPLHF
TRBJ1-5	TRBV19	NA	CASSRGGQSGQPQHF
TRBJ1-2	TRBV11-2	NA	CASSSREVNYGYTF
TRBJ1-3	TRBV18	few	CATWTGISGNTIYF
TRBJ1-6	TRBV9	NA	CASSVMADYNSPLHF
TRBJ1-2	TRBV19	few	CASRRTGERFSGYTF
TRBJ1-1	TRBV11-2	NA	CASSFKSTEAFF
TRBJ2-7	TRBV15	once	CATSRSGGIEQYF
TRBJ1-5	TRBV10-3	NA	CASRPGAGNQPQHF
TRBJ1-2	TRBV7-2	few	CASSEDRIIYGYTF
TRBJ2-1	TRBV5-8	NA	CASSLAFKRLPLEQFF
TRBJ1-4	TRBV2	few	CASTGFATNEKLFF
TRBJ2-3	TRBV18	NA	CASLERLPDGGGAGDTQYF
TRBJ2-5	TRBV10-1	few	CASSVSSDAGSTQYF
TRBJ2-7	TRBV3-1/TRBV3-2	NA	CASSFGTGIYEQYF
TRBJ1-5	TRBV6-5	NA	CASSPLRGQPQHF
TRBJ1-3	TRBV7-2	few	CASSLVGDRGRSGNTIYF
TRBJ1-4	TRBV18	NA	CASSPSGGTSLVEKLFF
TRBJ1-5	TRBV11-3	NA	CASSTPCRKGAYFNQPQHF
TRBJ1-5	TRBV10-2	few	CASSEVSNQPQHF
TRBJ1-2	TRBV27	few	CASSLRTTNYGYTF
TRBJ2-3	TRBV6-1	NA	CASSEGTGKGGTQYF
TRBJ2-5	TRBV4-1	NA	CASSRSLRTSGRGGETQYF
TRBJ1-5	TRBV9	few	CASSAGTAPQPQHF
TRBJ1-5	TRBV28	NA	CASRLATGQVNQPQHF
TRBJ1-4	TRBV7-2	few	CASTRGGEKLFF
TRBJ1-3	TRBV5-5	NA	CASSLDFFSGNTIYF
TRBJ2-1	TRBV5-4	few	CASAAPGTSGGAMDEQFF
TRBJ2-1	TRBV5-1	NA	CASSLALGGGTGTEQFF
TRBJ2-3	TRBV6-5	NA	CASSPGTSGLDTQYF
TRBJ1-5	TRBV30	NA	CAWSVSEGSQPQHF
TRBJ1-5	TRBV19	few	CASRQGPEKPQHF
TRBJ1-6	TRBV5-4	NA	CASSLASSGQGLSPLHF
TRBJ2-3	TRBV29-1	NA	CSVGGPLGTDTQYF
TRBJ1-1	TRBV19	NA	CASHPREGYRTEAFF
TRBJ1-4	TRBV4-1	NA	CASSHPGQLIGEKLFF
TRBJ1-5	TRBV28	NA	CASSQGFNQPQHF
TRBJ2-3	TRBV11-2	NA	CASSFSGRGSFNTQYF
TRBJ2-3	TRBV21-1	NA	CASRCRRGRRGTDTQYF
TRBJ1-1	TRBV29-1	NA	CSVVARGGWTEAFF
TRBJ1-2	TRBV7-2	few	CASSSATGAWDGYTF
TRBJ1-1	TRBV5-4	NA	CASSLDGDREAFF
TRBJ1-2	TRBV5-6	few	CASSLVTNYGYTF
TRBJ2-1	TRBV4-3	NA	CASSQDAGGYNEQFF
TRBJ2-7	TRBV12-3/TRBV12-4	NA	CASTLPGEQYF
TRBJ1-4	TRBV10-3	NA	CATKQAATNEKLFF
TRBJ2-5	TRBV19	NA	CASSLGLAGGPRETQYF
TRBJ1-4	TRBV5-1	NA	CASSPGGRNEKLFF
TRBJ1-2	TRBV4-3	few	CASSQEAWSHYGYTF
TRBJ1-4	TRBV19	NA	CASHTTGIGEKLFF
TRBJ1-2	TRBV5-1	NA	CASSTDSYGYTF
TRBJ1-1	TRBV20-1	NA	CSASPGNTEAFF
TRBJ1-1	TRBV27	NA	CASTTSGAVTEAFF
TRBJ1-6	TRBV7-2	NA	CASSRRDRDSPLHF